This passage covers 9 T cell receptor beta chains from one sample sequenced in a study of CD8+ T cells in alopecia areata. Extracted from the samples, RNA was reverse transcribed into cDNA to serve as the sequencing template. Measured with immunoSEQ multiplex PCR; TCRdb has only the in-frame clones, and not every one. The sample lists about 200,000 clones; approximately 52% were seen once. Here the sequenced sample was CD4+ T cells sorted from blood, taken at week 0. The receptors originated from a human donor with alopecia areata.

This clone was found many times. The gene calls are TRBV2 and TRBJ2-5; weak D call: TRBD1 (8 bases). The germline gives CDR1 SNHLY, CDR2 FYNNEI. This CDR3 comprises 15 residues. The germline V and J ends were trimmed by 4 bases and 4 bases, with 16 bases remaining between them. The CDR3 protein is CASSGRTGRGETQYF. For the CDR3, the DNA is TGTGCCAGCAGTGGTAGGACAGGGAGGGGAGAGACCCAGTACTTC.

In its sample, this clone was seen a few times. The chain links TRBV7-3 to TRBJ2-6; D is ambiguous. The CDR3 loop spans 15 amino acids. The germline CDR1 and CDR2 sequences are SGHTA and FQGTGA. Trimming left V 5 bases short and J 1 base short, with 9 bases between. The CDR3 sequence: CASSTTASGANVLTF. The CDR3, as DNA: TGTGCCAGCAGCACCACTGCGTCTGGGGCCAACGTCCTGACTTTC.

CDR3 coding DNA: TGTGCCAGCAGCTATCGTCTAGCGGGGACCAGCTCTGGGGCCAACGTCCTGACTTTC. This sequence encodes CASSYRLAGTSSGANVLTF. The gene calls are TRBV7-2 and TRBJ2-6; 9 positions match TRBD2. V gave up 4 bases and J gave up 0 bases; unmatched junction bases: 10. Per germline, CDR1 SGHTA and CDR2 FQGNSA. The CDR3 length is 19 residues.

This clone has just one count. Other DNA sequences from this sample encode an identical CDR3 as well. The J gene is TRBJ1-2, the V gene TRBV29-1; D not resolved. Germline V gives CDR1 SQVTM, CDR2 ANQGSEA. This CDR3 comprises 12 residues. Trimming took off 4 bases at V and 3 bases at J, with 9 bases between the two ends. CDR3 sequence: CSVGGGDYGYTF. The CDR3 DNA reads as TGCAGCGTTGGGGGTGGAGACTATGGCTACACCTTC.

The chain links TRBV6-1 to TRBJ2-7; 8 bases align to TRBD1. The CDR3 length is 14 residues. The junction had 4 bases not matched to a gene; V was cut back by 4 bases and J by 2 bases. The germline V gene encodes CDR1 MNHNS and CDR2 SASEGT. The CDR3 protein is CASSGGQGTYEQYF. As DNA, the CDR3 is TGTGCCAGCAGTGGTGGACAGGGCACCTACGAGCAGTACTTC.

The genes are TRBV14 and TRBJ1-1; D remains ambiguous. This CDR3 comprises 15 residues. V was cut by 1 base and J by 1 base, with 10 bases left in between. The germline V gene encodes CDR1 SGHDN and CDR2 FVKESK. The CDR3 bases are TGTGCCAGCAGCCAAGTTGGCCGGGCGAACACTGAAGCTTTCTTT. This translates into CASSQVGRANTEAFF.

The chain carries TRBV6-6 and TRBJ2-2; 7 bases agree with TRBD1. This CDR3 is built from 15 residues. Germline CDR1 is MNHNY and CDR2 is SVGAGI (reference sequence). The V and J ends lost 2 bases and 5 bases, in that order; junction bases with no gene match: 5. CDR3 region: CASSYHRGGTGELFF. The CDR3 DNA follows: TGTGCCAGCAGTTACCACAGGGGCGGTACCGGGGAGCTGTTTTTT.

CDR3 loop: CASSSNQLGPPGELFF. In DNA form, the CDR3 reads TGTGCCAGCAGCTCCAACCAACTGGGTCCTCCCGGGGAGCTGTTTTTT. The chain carries TRBV7-3 and TRBJ2-2; D not resolved. The CDR3 consists of 16 residues. From germline, CDR1 is SGHTA and CDR2 FQGTGA. V shed 4 bases and J shed 6 bases, with 18 bases lying between them.

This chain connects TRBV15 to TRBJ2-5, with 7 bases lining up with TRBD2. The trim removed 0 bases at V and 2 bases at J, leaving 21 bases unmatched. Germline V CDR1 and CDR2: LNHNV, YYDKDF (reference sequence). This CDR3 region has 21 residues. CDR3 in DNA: TGTGCCACCAGCAGAGATAGGGGCGGGAGCCAAACATTACACGAGCAAGAGACCCAGTACTTC. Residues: CATSRDRGGSQTLHEQETQYF.